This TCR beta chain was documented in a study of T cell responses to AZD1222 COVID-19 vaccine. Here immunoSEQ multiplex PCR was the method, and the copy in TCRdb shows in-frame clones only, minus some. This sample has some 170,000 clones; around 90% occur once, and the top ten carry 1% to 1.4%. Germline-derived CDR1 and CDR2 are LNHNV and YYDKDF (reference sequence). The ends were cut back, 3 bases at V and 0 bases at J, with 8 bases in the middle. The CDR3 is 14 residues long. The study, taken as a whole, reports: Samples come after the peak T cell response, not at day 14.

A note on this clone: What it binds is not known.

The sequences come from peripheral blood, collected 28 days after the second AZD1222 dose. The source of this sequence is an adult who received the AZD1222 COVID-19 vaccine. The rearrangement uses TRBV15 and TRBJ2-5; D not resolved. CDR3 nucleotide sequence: TGTGCCACCAGCAGTTACTCTAACCAAGAGACCCAGTACTTC. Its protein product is CATSSYSNQETQYF.